A selection of T cell receptor beta chains follows, all from one sample in a study of blood T cell repertoires in COVID-19. TCRdb keeps only in-frame clones here, not all; method: immunoSEQ multiplex PCR. The repertoire holds about 36,000 clones, around four fifths seen once, with about 42% in the top ten. Sample: peripheral blood. All receptors come from a human donor in a cohort sampled during active or convalescent COVID-19. The donor label of this sample is uncertain. Both conserved end residues are part of each CDR3. Each record gives: J gene, clone size, V gene, CDR3 length, D gene, CDR3 protein, CDR3 DNA. The D gene is left open where the match is weak. For some rows the clone size is stated as once, few or many, or as a class when expanded; others skip it.

>TRBJ2-7|NA|TRBV6-5|15|TRBD2
CASIFGTSGSYEQYF
TGTGCCAGTATATTTGGGACTAGCGGTTCTTACGAGCAGTACTTC
>TRBJ1-2|NA|TRBV3-1/TRBV3-2|14|TRBD1
CASSPGQGRGGYTF
TGTGCCAGCAGCCCGGGACAGGGGCGCGGTGGCTACACCTTC
>TRBJ1-1|NA|TRBV20-1|14|TRBD1
CSASETGVGAEAFF
TGCAGTGCTAGTGAAACAGGGGTAGGCGCTGAAGCTTTCTTT
>TRBJ2-1|NA|TRBV9|16|NA
CASSSHTSFGYNEQFF
TGTGCCAGCAGCTCCCACACTAGCTTCGGTTACAATGAGCAGTTCTTC
>TRBJ2-1|few|TRBV3-1/TRBV3-2|12|NA
CASSPLDREQFF
TGTGCCAGCAGCCCCCTAGATAGGGAGCAGTTCTTC
>TRBJ2-7|NA|TRBV7-2|12|NA
CASSSGVYEQYF
TGTGCCAGCAGCTCGGGAGTCTACGAGCAGTACTTC
>TRBJ2-1|NA|TRBV6-6|16|TRBD1
CASSSPGQGAFNEQFF
TGTGCCAGCAGCTCTCCTGGACAGGGGGCATTCAATGAGCAGTTCTTC
>TRBJ2-3|NA|TRBV27|16|TRBD2
CASSLLGLAGKDTQYF
TGTGCCAGCAGTTTATTGGGACTAGCGGGTAAAGATACGCAGTATTTT
>TRBJ2-5|few|TRBV6-2/TRBV6-3|14|NA
CASSTPARGETQYF
TGTGCCAGCAGTACCCCAGCCCGCGGGGAGACCCAGTACTTC
>TRBJ2-5|NA|TRBV5-5|14|NA
CASSFSGVEETQYF
TGTGCCAGCAGCTTTTCGGGGGTGGAAGAGACCCAGTACTTC
>TRBJ1-1|few|TRBV11-3|14|NA
CASSLGRGSTEAFF
TGTGCCAGCAGCTTGGGCAGGGGTAGCACTGAAGCTTTCTTT
>TRBJ2-2|few|TRBV6-2/TRBV6-3|14|NA
CASSWDSNTGELFF
TGTGCCAGCAGTTGGGACTCGAACACCGGGGAGCTGTTTTTT
>TRBJ1-1|NA|TRBV24-1|14|NA
CATSDPTGTGEAFF
TGTGCCACCAGTGACCCGACAGGAACGGGTGAAGCTTTCTTT
>TRBJ2-1|NA|TRBV9|15|TRBD2
CASSPGLAAYNEQFF
TGTGCCAGCAGCCCGGGACTAGCAGCTTACAATGAGCAGTTCTTC
>TRBJ2-3|NA|TRBV19|14|NA
CASSIEGQADTQYF
TGTGCCAGTAGTATAGAGGGGCAGGCAGATACGCAGTATTTT
>TRBJ2-1|once|TRBV5-1|17|TRBD2
CASSWSSGSPGYNEQFF
TGCGCCAGCAGCTGGAGTAGCGGGAGCCCGGGGTACAATGAGCAGTTCTTC
>TRBJ2-5|NA|TRBV9|16|TRBD2
CASSTGLAGGGETQYF
TGTGCCAGCAGCACGGGACTAGCGGGAGGTGGAGAGACCCAGTACTTC
>TRBJ2-7|NA|TRBV11-3|14|NA
CASSPALGGREQYF
TGTGCCAGCAGCCCGGCGCTAGGGGGAAGGGAGCAGTACTTC
>TRBJ2-7|NA|TRBV5-1|16|TRBD1
CASSDRVGGPLGEQYF
TGCGCCAGCAGCGACAGGGTGGGCGGGCCTTTGGGGGAGCAGTACTTC
>TRBJ1-5|NA|TRBV11-3|14|NA
CASSFGGPNQPQHF
TGTGCCAGCAGCTTCGGAGGGCCCAATCAGCCCCAGCATTTT
>TRBJ1-1|NA|TRBV11-3|14|NA
CASSLGHLHTEAFF
TGTGCCAGCAGCTTGGGACATCTTCACACTGAAGCTTTCTTT
>TRBJ1-2|few|TRBV5-4|15|TRBD1
CASSRTGTGAYGYTF
TGTGCCAGCAGCCGAACCGGGACAGGGGCCTATGGCTACACCTTC
>TRBJ1-5|NA|TRBV2|13|NA
CASSLYTDQPQHF
TGTGCCAGCAGTCTTTACACAGATCAGCCCCAGCATTTT
>TRBJ2-7|once|TRBV28|14|TRBD1
CASSSLGGQDEQYF
TGTGCCAGCAGTTCCCTAGGGGGCCAGGACGAGCAGTACTTC
>TRBJ1-2|few|TRBV19|15|TRBD1
CASSFNTGQISGYTF
TGTGCCAGTAGTTTCAATACGGGACAGATAAGCGGCTACACCTTC
>TRBJ2-2|NA|TRBV4-3|17|TRBD2
CASSQYPSGRYTGELFF
TGCGCCAGCAGCCAATATCCTAGCGGGAGGTACACCGGGGAGCTGTTTTTT
>TRBJ1-1|NA|TRBV6-6|14|NA
CATTLGTGYTEAFF
TGTGCCACCACCCTCGGCACGGGATACACTGAAGCTTTCTTT
>TRBJ2-3|NA|TRBV25-1|13|TRBD1
CASSERGRDTQYF
TGTGCCAGCAGTGAAAGGGGGCGAGATACGCAGTATTTT
>TRBJ1-1|NA|TRBV5-1|15|TRBD1
CASRGTAGENTEAFF
TGCGCCAGCAGGGGGACAGCCGGGGAGAACACTGAAGCTTTCTTT
>TRBJ1-3|NA|TRBV21-1|19|NA
CASSKNGHSPTFSGNTIYF
TGTGCCAGCAGCAAGAATGGACATTCCCCCACTTTCTCTGGAAACACCATATATTTT
>TRBJ2-5|NA|TRBV5-1|15|NA
CASSLRQGNGETQYF
TGCGCCAGCAGCTTGCGGCAGGGGAACGGCGAGACCCAGTACTTC
>TRBJ2-7|NA|TRBV10-3|13|TRBD2
CAISEVPAGIQYF
TGTGCCATCAGTGAGGTTCCAGCGGGGATACAGTACTTC
>TRBJ1-1|NA|TRBV18|13|NA
CASSLTGPPEAFF
TGTGCCAGCTCGCTTACAGGGCCCCCTGAAGCTTTCTTT
>TRBJ2-3|NA|TRBV5-1|14|NA
CASSLAPGTDTQYF
TGCGCCAGCAGCTTGGCCCCAGGGACAGATACGCAGTATTTT
>TRBJ2-1|NA|TRBV3-1/TRBV3-2|15|NA
CASSQELSYYNEQFF
TGTGCCAGCAGCCAAGAGCTTAGCTACTACAATGAGCAGTTCTTC
>TRBJ1-5|once|TRBV5-6|12|NA
CASSHKGGPQHF
TGTGCCAGCAGCCACAAAGGGGGGCCCCAGCATTTT
>TRBJ1-3|NA|TRBV7-9|13|NA
CASSLEEGNTIYF
TGTGCCAGCAGCTTGGAGGAAGGAAACACCATATATTTT
>TRBJ1-6|once|TRBV30|17|NA
CAWSVSGLGSYNSPLHF
TGTGCCTGGAGTGTATCAGGGCTCGGCTCCTATAATTCACCCCTCCACTTT
>TRBJ1-2|few|TRBV30|13|NA
CAWSAGVEVGYTF
TGTGCCTGGAGTGCAGGGGTGGAAGTCGGCTACACCTTC
>TRBJ1-6|NA|TRBV6-5|15|TRBD1
CASSYLLQGESPLHF
TGTGCCAGCAGTTACTTGCTGCAGGGGGAATCACCCCTCCACTTT
>TRBJ2-7|NA|TRBV18|12|NA
CASSPRGYEQYF
TGTGCCAGCTCACCACGCGGTTACGAGCAGTACTTC
>TRBJ2-1|NA|TRBV11-3|16|TRBD2
CASSLGLVVGLHEQFF
TGTGCCAGCAGCCTCGGACTAGTAGTGGGACTTCATGAGCAGTTCTTC
>TRBJ2-1|NA|TRBV27|16|TRBD2
CASRPTGTSGRYEQFF
TGTGCCAGCAGACCCACCGGGACTAGCGGGAGGTATGAGCAGTTCTTC
>TRBJ2-3|once|TRBV11-2|15|TRBD2
CASSLRTSRTDTQYF
TGTGCCAGCAGCTTGAGGACTAGCCGCACAGATACGCAGTATTTT
>TRBJ2-3|once|TRBV19|16|TRBD1
CASSIAGIQGADTQYF
TGTGCCAGTAGTATCGCCGGGATTCAGGGGGCAGATACGCAGTATTTT
>TRBJ2-3|NA|TRBV7-2|17|TRBD2
CASSLVLAGGGTDTQYF
TGTGCCAGCAGCTTAGTACTAGCGGGAGGAGGGACAGATACGCAGTATTTT
>TRBJ2-1|NA|TRBV29-1|13|TRBD1
CSVGQGAYNEQFF
TGCAGCGTTGGACAGGGGGCCTACAATGAGCAGTTCTTC
>TRBJ2-5|many|TRBV11-2|11|NA
CASSPHETQYF
TGTGCCAGCAGCCCACACGAGACCCAGTACTTC
>TRBJ1-6|NA|TRBV20-1|11|NA
CSAGGNSPLHF
TGCAGTGCGGGGGGGAATTCACCCCTCCACTTT
>TRBJ2-1|NA|TRBV24-1|14|TRBD2
CATSAGGSYNEQFF
TGTGCCACCAGTGCCGGCGGGAGCTACAATGAGCAGTTCTTC
>TRBJ2-3|NA|TRBV4-2|18|TRBD2
CASSQDESGTSKADTQYF
TGTGCCAGCAGCCAAGATGAATCCGGGACTAGTAAGGCAGATACGCAGTATTTT